This TCR beta chain came from a study of blood T cell repertoires in COVID-19. Study context: Samples of COVID-19 (acute and convalescent) were obtained from the United States, Italy and Spain. T cells, B-cell-depleted T cells, or PBMCs provided the cDNA or gDNA that served as material.

This clone was observed once. The authors' processing: Reference gene primer amplification in the assay estimated nucleated cell counts. This table comes from immunoSEQ multiplex PCR, and its TCRdb copy is limited to in-frame clones, with some not included. D and trimming were read from the DNA, whereas the V and J calls and clone size are those reported in that table. The table lists 100,000 to 150,000 clones, roughly 80% of them singletons. CDR1 and CDR2 from the germline V gene are SGHRS and YFSETQ. The V end lost 1 base, the J end lost 1 base, and 11 bases lay between the germline ends. This CDR3 is built from 15 residues.

The sequencing input was peripheral blood. The genes are TRBV5-1 and TRBJ1-2; possibly TRBD1 for D (5 bases). The sequence was obtained from a woman over 75 with acute or convalescent COVID-19. DNA for the CDR3: TGCGCCAGCAGCTTGAGGGCAGGGCGTAACTATGGCTACACCTTC. As protein: CASSLRAGRNYGYTF.